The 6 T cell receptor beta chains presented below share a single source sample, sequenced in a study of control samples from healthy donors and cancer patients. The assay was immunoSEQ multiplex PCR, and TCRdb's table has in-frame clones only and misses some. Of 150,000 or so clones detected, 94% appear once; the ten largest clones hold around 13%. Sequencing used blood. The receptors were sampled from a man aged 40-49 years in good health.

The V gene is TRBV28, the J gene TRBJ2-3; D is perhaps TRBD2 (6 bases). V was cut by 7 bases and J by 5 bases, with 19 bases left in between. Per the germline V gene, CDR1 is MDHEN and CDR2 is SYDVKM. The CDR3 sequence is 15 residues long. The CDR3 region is CASTTWEDAGDTQYF. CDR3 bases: TGTGCCAGCACCACATGGGAGGACGCAGGAGATACGCAGTATTTT.

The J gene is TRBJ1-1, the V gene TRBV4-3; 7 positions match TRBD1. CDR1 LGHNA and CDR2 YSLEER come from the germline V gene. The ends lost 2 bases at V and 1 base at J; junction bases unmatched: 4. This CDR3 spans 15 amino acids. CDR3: CASSQTGTANTEAFF. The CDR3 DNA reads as TGCGCCAGCAGCCAAACCGGGACAGCGAACACTGAAGCTTTCTTT.

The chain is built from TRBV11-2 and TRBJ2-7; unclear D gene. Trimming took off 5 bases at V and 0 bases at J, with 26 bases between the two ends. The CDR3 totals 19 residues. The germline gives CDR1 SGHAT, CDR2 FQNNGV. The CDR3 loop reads CASSLILKGGIPTSYEQYF. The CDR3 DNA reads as TGTGCCAGCAGCCTCATCCTGAAGGGTGGCATACCGACCTCCTACGAGCAGTACTTC.

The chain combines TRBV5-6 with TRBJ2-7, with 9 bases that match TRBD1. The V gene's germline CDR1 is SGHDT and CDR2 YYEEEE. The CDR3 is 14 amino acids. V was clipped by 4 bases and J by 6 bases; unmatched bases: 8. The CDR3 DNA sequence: TGTGCCAGCAGCCCCGGGACAGGGTTAGGCGAGCAGTACTTC. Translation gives CASSPGTGLGEQYF.

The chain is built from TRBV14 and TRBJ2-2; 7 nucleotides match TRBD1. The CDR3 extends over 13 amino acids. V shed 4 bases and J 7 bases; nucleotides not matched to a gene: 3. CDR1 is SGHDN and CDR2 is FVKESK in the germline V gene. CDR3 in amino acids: CASSPTGVGELFF. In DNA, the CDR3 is TGTGCCAGCAGCCCAACAGGGGTCGGGGAGCTGTTTTTT.

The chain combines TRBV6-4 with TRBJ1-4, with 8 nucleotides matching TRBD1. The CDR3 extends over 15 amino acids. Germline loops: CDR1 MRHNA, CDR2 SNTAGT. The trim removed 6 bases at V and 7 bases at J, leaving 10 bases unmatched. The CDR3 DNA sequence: TGTGCCAGCAGCCGCCAGGACAGGGTCGGTGAAAAACTGTTTTTT. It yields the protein CASSRQDRVGEKLFF.